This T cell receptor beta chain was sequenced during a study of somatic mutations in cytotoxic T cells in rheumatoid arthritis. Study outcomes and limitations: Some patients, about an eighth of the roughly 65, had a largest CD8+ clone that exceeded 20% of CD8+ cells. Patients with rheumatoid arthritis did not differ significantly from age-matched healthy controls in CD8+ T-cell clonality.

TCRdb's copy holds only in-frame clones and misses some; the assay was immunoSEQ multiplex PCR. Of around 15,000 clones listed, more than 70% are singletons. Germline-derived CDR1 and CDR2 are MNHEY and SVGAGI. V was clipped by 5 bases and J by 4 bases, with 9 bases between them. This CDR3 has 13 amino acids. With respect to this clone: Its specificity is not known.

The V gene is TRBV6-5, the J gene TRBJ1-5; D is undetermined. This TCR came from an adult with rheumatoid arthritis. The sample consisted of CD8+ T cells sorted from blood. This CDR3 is CASSEYPNQPQHF. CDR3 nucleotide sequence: TGTGCCAGCAGTGAATACCCGAATCAGCCCCAGCATTTT.